Presented here are 31 T cell receptor beta chains from one specimen sequenced in a study of neoadjuvant nivolumab and ipilimumab in lung cancer. Using immunoSEQ multiplex PCR, the repertoire was profiled, and TCRdb retains in-frame clones only, with some absent. This sample carries tens of thousands of clones, nearly 90% of them seen once, and the ten largest clones take approximately 3.3%. The sequencing used peripheral blood, collected before neoadjuvant nivolumab, alone or with ipilimumab. These receptors all come from an adult with non-small cell lung cancer.

The J gene is TRBJ2-6, the V gene TRBV7-2; D is ambiguous. Germline CDR1 SGHTA, CDR2 FQGNSA. The CDR3 has 17 amino acids. Trimming removed 3 bases from V and 2 bases from J, with 14 bases in between. CDR3 bases: TGTGCCAGCAGCTTCCTATCACCGAGCGCTGGGGCCAACGTCCTGACTTTC. Its translation: CASSFLSPSAGANVLTF.

The V gene is TRBV2, the J gene TRBJ2-3; 10 bases are shared with TRBD1. The CDR3 extends over 15 amino acids. J gave up 5 bases and V 4 bases, and 6 bases lay outside the gene matches. Germline V gene sequence: CDR1 SNHLY, CDR2 FYNNEI. The CDR3 here is CASSGGQGPQDTQYF. The CDR3 nucleotides read TGTGCCAGCAGTGGGGGACAGGGGCCTCAAGATACGCAGTATTTT.

The chain carries TRBV29-1 and TRBJ2-7; 8 bases align to TRBD1. This CDR3 is built from 11 residues. Germline V CDR1 and CDR2: SQVTM, ANQGSEA. The trim removed 4 bases at V and 6 bases at J, leaving 2 bases unmatched. CDR3 amino acids: CSVGRGREQYF. Written as DNA, the CDR3 is TGCAGCGTTGGCAGGGGGCGCGAGCAGTACTTC.

Regarding this clone: Germline and junction disagree at one end, which may indicate a read error. The chain recombines TRBV7-6 with TRBJ1-1; a possible D gene is TRBD1 (5 bases). This CDR3 has 14 residues. Per the germline V gene, CDR1 is SGHVS and CDR2 is FNYEAQ. The CDR3 loop is CASSLGGVNTEAFF. Here the CDR3 DNA reads TGTGCCAGCAGCTTAGGGGGGGTTAACACTGAAGCCTTCTTT.

J is TRBJ1-2 and V is TRBV9; no reliable D call. Germline-derived CDR1 and CDR2 are SGDLS and YYNGEE. V was clipped by 3 bases and J by 3 bases, with 9 bases between them. The CDR3 length is 13 residues. The CDR3 nucleotides are TGTGCCAGCAGCGCGACCTGGGACTATGGCTACACCTTC. This gives the protein CASSATWDYGYTF.

V gene TRBV6-1 combines with J gene TRBJ2-1; 11 bases are a match to TRBD2. J lost 4 bases, V lost 6 bases, and 2 bases had no gene match. Germline CDR1 is MNHNS and CDR2 is SASEGT. The CDR3 spans 14 residues. CDR3 residues: CASRSSGGYNEQFF. The CDR3 bases are TGTGCCAGCAGGTCTAGCGGGGGGTACAATGAGCAGTTCTTC.

This CDR3 is CASSEMGDTQYF. CDR3 nucleotides: TGTGCCAGCAGCGAAATGGGAGATACGCAGTATTTT. The chain joins TRBV4-2 to TRBJ2-3; D call uncertain. Per the germline V gene, CDR1 is LGHNA and CDR2 is YNFKEQ. The CDR3 covers 12 residues. The ends were cut back, 5 bases at V and 5 bases at J, with 8 bases in the middle.

The rearrangement uses TRBV18 and TRBJ2-3; no clear D gene. The germline V gene encodes CDR1 KGHSH and CDR2 LQKENI. The CDR3 sequence is 15 residues long. V lost 0 bases and J 5 bases, leaving 12 bases between the germline ends. This CDR3 is CASSPPTGRGDTQYF. CDR3 DNA: TGTGCCAGCTCACCACCGACCGGTCGTGGAGATACGCAGTATTTT. The full variable domain, completed using reference TRBV18 and TRBJ2-3, is NAGVMQNPRHLVRRRGQEARLRCSPMKGHSHVYWYRQLPEEGLKFMVYLQKENIIDESGMPKERFSAEFPKEGPSILRIQQVVRGDSAAYFCASSPPTGRGDTQYFGPGTRLTVL.

V usage is TRBV6-5 and J usage is TRBJ2-5; D might be TRBD2 (5 bases). The length of the CDR3 is 15 residues. Germline V gives CDR1 MNHEY, CDR2 SVGAGI. The ends were cut back, 6 bases at V and 2 bases at J, with 16 bases in the middle. The CDR3 DNA sequence: TGTGCCAGCAGCCGAGACTATGCGGTACAAGAGACCCAGTACTTC. Amino acid sequence: CASSRDYAVQETQYF.

The CDR3 here is CASSPRVEETQYF. As DNA, the CDR3 is TGTGCCAGCAGCCCCCGAGTGGAAGAGACCCAGTACTTC. The J gene is TRBJ2-5, the V gene TRBV7-3; unclear D gene. The CDR3 contains 13 residues. The V and J ends lost 5 bases and 3 bases respectively, with 10 bases between them. The germline V gene encodes CDR1 SGHTA and CDR2 FQGTGA. Supplemented by reference TRBV7-3 and TRBJ2-5, the full variable domain reads GAGVSQTPSNKVTEKGKYVELRCDPISGHTALYWYRQSLGQGPEFLIYFQGTGAADDSGLPNDRFFAVRPEGSVSTLKIQRTERGDSAVYLCASSPRVEETQYFGPGTRLLVL.

The chain joins TRBV4-3 to TRBJ1-1; 9 bases match TRBD1. The ends lost 4 bases at V and 5 bases at J; junction bases unmatched: 8. The CDR3 sequence is 15 residues long. The germline V gene has CDR1 LGHNA and CDR2 YSLEER. This CDR3 reads CASSRGQGGRTEAFF. Written as DNA, the CDR3 is TGCGCCAGCAGCCGGGGACAGGGAGGTCGTACTGAAGCTTTCTTT.

The gene calls are TRBV7-6 and TRBJ2-5; D possibly corresponds to TRBD1 (5 bases). Trimming pared 2 bases from V and 2 bases from J, leaving 24 bases between. The germline CDR1 and CDR2 sequences are SGHVS and FNYEAQ. The CDR3 totals 19 residues. The CDR3 reads CASSLNKGLRQPHQETQYF. The DNA for the CDR3 is TGTGCCAGCAGCTTAAATAAGGGGTTAAGGCAGCCCCATCAAGAGACCCAGTACTTC.

The rearrangement joins TRBV5-1 to TRBJ2-1; D is perhaps TRBD2 (5 bases). CDR3 size: 16 residues. V lost 1 base, J lost 3 bases, and 14 bases lay in between. Germline V gene data show CDR1 as SGHRS and CDR2 as YFSETQ. CDR3 coding DNA: TGCGCCAGCAGCTTGAGTTCATTAGCGCTCTACAATGAGCAGTTCTTC. It is translated as CASSLSSLALYNEQFF. The full variable domain, completed using reference TRBV5-1 and TRBJ2-1, is KAGVTQTPRYLIKTRGQQVTLSCSPISGHRSVSWYQQTPGQGLQFLFEYFSETQRNKGNFPGRFSGRQFSNSRSEMNVSTLELGDSALYLCASSLSSLALYNEQFFGPGTRLTVL.

The rearrangement links TRBV4-3 to TRBJ2-2, with 11 bases lining up with TRBD2. The CDR3 is 19 amino acids. V shed 0 bases and J 6 bases; nucleotides not matched to a gene: 12. CDR1 and CDR2 (germline): LGHNA, YSLEER. In nucleotides, the CDR3 is TGCGCCAGCAGCCAAGATCTCGGTAGTCCTAGCGGGAGGCCCGGGGAGCTGTTTTTT. Its translation is CASSQDLGSPSGRPGELFF.

This sequence joins TRBV5-4 and TRBJ1-1, with 8 bases aligning to TRBD1. Germline-derived CDR1 and CDR2 are SGHNT and YYREEE (reference sequence). The CDR3 covers 13 residues. With 3 bases clipped from V and 4 bases from J, the junction kept 2 bases outside the gene matches. This CDR3 reads CASSSTGGTEAFF. The CDR3 nucleotides read TGTGCCAGCAGCTCTACAGGGGGCACTGAAGCTTTCTTT. The full variable domain, its missing parts supplied by reference TRBV5-4 and TRBJ1-1, is ETGVTQSPTHLIKTRGQQVTLRCSSQSGHNTVSWYQQALGQGPQFIFQYYREEENGRGNFPPRFSGLQFPNYSSELNVNALELDDSALYLCASSSTGGTEAFFGQGTRLTVV.

This clone was counted once. This chain joins TRBV30 and TRBJ2-7; unclear D gene. Trimming shortened V by 5 bases and J by 2 bases, and 16 bases separated the two germline ends. The CDR3 sequence is 14 residues long. The germline CDR1 and CDR2 sequences are GTSNPN and SVGIG (reference sequence). The CDR3 reads CAWASRVNTYEQYF. The DNA for the CDR3 is TGTGCCTGGGCGTCCCGGGTTAATACCTACGAGCAGTACTTC.

The sample holds one count of this clone. In DNA, the CDR3 is TGTGCCAGCAGCAGGGAACCCTCTGGGGCCAACGTCCTGACTTTC. Translation: CASSREPSGANVLTF. This rearrangement joins TRBV28 to TRBJ2-6; the D gene is possibly TRBD1 (5 bases). Trimming left V 6 bases short and J 0 bases short, with 9 bases between. The CDR3 is 15 amino acids. Per germline, CDR1 MDHEN and CDR2 SYDVKM.

The CDR3 loop reads CASSEPPGQGGYEQYF. CDR3 in DNA: TGTGCCAGCAGTGAACCCCCGGGACAGGGAGGCTACGAGCAGTACTTC. The chain combines TRBV6-1 with TRBJ2-7, with 9 bases aligning to TRBD1. J gave up 3 bases and V 2 bases, and 8 bases lay outside the gene matches. Germline V CDR1 and CDR2: MNHNS, SASEGT. This CDR3 is built from 16 residues.

The V gene is TRBV5-1, the J gene TRBJ1-1; no reliable D call. Trimming stripped 0 bases from V and 0 bases from J, with 12 bases between. Germline V gene lookup returns CDR1 SGHRS and CDR2 YFSETQ. The CDR3 consists of 16 residues. CDR3: CASSLGVNRVNTEAFF. The CDR3 coding sequence is TGCGCCAGCAGCTTGGGGGTTAATCGGGTGAACACTGAAGCTTTCTTT.

Notes on this clone: The junction departs from germline at one end; a sequencing error may be responsible. The rearrangement links TRBV20-1 to TRBJ1-2; TRBD1 is a possible D gene (6 bases). The CDR3 has 9 amino acids. Germline-derived CDR1 and CDR2 are DFQATT and SNEGSKA (reference sequence). The CDR3 sequence is CSAMGAAGF. As DNA, the CDR3 is TGCAGTGCTATGGGGGCCGCGGGGTTC.

The V call is TRBV2, the J call TRBJ2-2; unclear D gene. Germline assignment: CDR1 SNHLY and CDR2 FYNNEI. With 0 bases removed from V and 6 bases from J, the gap between germline ends came to 17 bases. The CDR3 consists of 17 residues. CDR3 residues: CASSEALGTSFAGELFF. CDR3 coding DNA: TGTGCCAGCAGTGAAGCGCTTGGCACTTCCTTCGCCGGGGAGCTGTTTTTT.

V usage is TRBV7-9 and J usage is TRBJ2-7; 9 bases agree with TRBD1. The germline V gene encodes CDR1 SEHNR and CDR2 FQNEAQ (reference sequence). The CDR3 consists of 16 residues. V trimming: 4 bases; J trimming: 2 bases; junction bases outside the gene matches: 9. The CDR3 DNA reads TGTGCCAGCAGCTCGCCCGGGACAGGGAACCCCTACGAGCAGTACTTC. Residues: CASSSPGTGNPYEQYF.

The chain carries TRBV5-1 and TRBJ1-5; D uncertain. CDR3 length equals 16 residues. Germline values: CDR1 SGHRS, CDR2 YFSETQ. The V gene lost 0 bases and the J gene lost 0 bases, with 10 bases spanning the gap. CDR3 amino acids: CASSLDGWGSNQPQHF. As DNA, the CDR3 is TGCGCCAGCAGCTTGGACGGTTGGGGTAGCAATCAGCCCCAGCATTTT.

This sequence joins TRBV27 and TRBJ2-7, with 11 bases matching TRBD1. V shed 5 bases, J shed 4 bases, and the junction held 7 bases outside the gene matches. The CDR3 is 15 residues long. Germline values: CDR1 MNHEY, CDR2 SMNVEV (reference sequence). Here the CDR3 reads CASSLQDRGHYEQYF. The CDR3 DNA follows: TGTGCCAGCAGTCTCCAGGACAGGGGGCATTACGAGCAGTACTTC.

The chain links TRBV7-9 to TRBJ2-7; the match to TRBD1 covers 7 bases. Germline trimming cut 4 bases from V and 6 bases from J; bases unmatched to any gene: 9. This CDR3 contains 14 residues. The germline V gene has CDR1 SEHNR and CDR2 FQNEAQ (reference sequence). CDR3 sequence: CASSSRTGDLEQYF. DNA of the CDR3: TGTGCCAGCAGCTCCCGGACAGGTGACCTCGAGCAGTACTTC.

CDR3 loop: CASSLSGDEQYF. The CDR3 DNA reads TGTGCCAGCAGCTTATCGGGGGACGAGCAGTACTTC. The V call is TRBV7-9, the J call TRBJ2-7, with D possibly being TRBD2 (6 bases). The CDR3 sequence is 12 residues long. Germline loops: CDR1 SEHNR, CDR2 FQNEAQ (reference sequence). V lost 2 bases and J lost 5, with 7 bases in between.

The chain uses TRBV18 and TRBJ2-2; D is undetermined. The germline V gene has CDR1 KGHSH and CDR2 LQKENI. The CDR3 length is 15 residues. Trimming removed 1 base from V and 0 bases from J, with 6 bases in between. CDR3: CASSPQSTNTGELFF. CDR3 nucleotide sequence: TGTGCCAGCTCACCACAGAGTACGAACACCGGGGAGCTGTTTTTT.

The CDR3 reads CAVNQGAEAFF. CDR3 nucleotides: TGTGCCGTGAACCAGGGCGCTGAAGCTTTCTTT. J is TRBJ1-1 and V is TRBV10-3; D possibly corresponds to TRBD1 (5 bases). Germline-derived CDR1 and CDR2 are ENHRY and SYGVKD. V was cut by 11 bases and J by 6 bases, with 13 bases left in between. CDR3 length: 11 residues.

This chain connects TRBV29-1 to TRBJ2-7, with 12 bases that match TRBD2. Germline CDR1 is SQVTM and CDR2 is ANQGSEA. With 6 bases clipped from V and 4 bases from J, the junction kept 7 bases outside the gene matches. The CDR3 is made up of 14 amino acids. The CDR3 spells CSVAPSGRGYEQYF. CDR3 nucleotide sequence: TGCAGCGTGGCCCCTAGCGGGAGGGGTTACGAGCAGTACTTC.

The chain couples TRBV2 to TRBJ1-1; unclear D gene. The V end was cut by 6 bases, the J end by 6 bases, with 5 bases between. The CDR3 spans 10 residues. Germline-derived CDR1 and CDR2 are SNHLY and FYNNEI. CDR3 sequence (DNA): TGTGCCAGCAGCGGGCCTGAAGCTTTCTTT. Amino acid sequence: CASSGPEAFF.

The chain carries TRBV5-1 and TRBJ2-5, with D possibly called TRBD1 or TRBD2 (6 bases each). Germline V gives CDR1 SGHRS, CDR2 YFSETQ. Trimming removed 0 bases at V and 2 bases at J, with 14 bases between. The CDR3 spans 16 residues. CDR3 coding DNA: TGCGCCAGCAGCTTGGCGACAGGAGGACTACAAGAGACCCAGTACTTC. Protein product: CASSLATGGLQETQYF.